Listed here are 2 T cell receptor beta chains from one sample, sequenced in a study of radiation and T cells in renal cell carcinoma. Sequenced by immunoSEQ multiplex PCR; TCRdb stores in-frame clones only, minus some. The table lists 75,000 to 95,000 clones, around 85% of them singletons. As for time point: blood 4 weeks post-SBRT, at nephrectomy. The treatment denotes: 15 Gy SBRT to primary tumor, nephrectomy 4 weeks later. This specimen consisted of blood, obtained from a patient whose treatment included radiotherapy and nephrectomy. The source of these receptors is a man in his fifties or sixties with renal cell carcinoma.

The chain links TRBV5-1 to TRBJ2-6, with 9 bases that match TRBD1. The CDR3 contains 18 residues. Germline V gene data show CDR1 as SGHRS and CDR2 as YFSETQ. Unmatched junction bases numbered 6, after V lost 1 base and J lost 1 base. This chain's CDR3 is CASSLSGTGLSGANVLTF. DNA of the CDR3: TGCGCCAGCAGCTTGTCAGGGACAGGGTTATCTGGGGCCAACGTCCTGACTTTC.

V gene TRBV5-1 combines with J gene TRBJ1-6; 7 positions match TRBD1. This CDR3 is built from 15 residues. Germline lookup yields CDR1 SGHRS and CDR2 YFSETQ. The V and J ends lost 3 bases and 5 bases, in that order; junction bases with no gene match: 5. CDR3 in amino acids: CASSYSGQNNSPLHF. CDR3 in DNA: TGCGCCAGCAGCTATTCGGGACAGAATAATTCACCCCTCCACTTT.